The T cell receptor beta chain described here comes from a study of PD-L1 blockade in urothelial cancer. As for the study in general: About nine tenths of the roughly 29 patients comprised males who had bladder-origin urothelial cancer. Across blood samples, T cells had a median count of 141,255.

V lost 10 bases to trimming and J lost 5 bases; unmatched junction nucleotides: 4. Per the germline V gene, CDR1 is MNHNS and CDR2 is SASEGT. The CDR3 loop spans 14 amino acids. The sample's time point: pretreatment peripheral blood. TCRdb keeps only in-frame clones here, not all; method: immunoSEQ multiplex PCR. The sample contains approximately 90,000 clones, 85% of which appear only once. The V gene is TRBV6-1, the J gene TRBJ2-1, with 14 bases identical to TRBD2. Sequences were derived from PBMCs, sampled around atezolizumab (anti-PD-L1) treatment. The TCR comes from a man between 60 and 75 years old with urothelial cancer. CDR3 coding DNA: TGTGCCATCCGGACTAGCGGGGGGAACAATGAGCAGTTCTTC. It encodes CAIRTSGGNNEQFF.